This TCR beta chain emerged from a study of blood T cell repertoires in COVID-19. The method was immunoSEQ multiplex PCR; TCRdb's version includes in-frame clones alone and lacks a portion of them. The sample lists approximately 200,000 clones, about 86% occurring once. The V gene's germline CDR1 is LNHDA and CDR2 SQIVND (reference sequence). This CDR3 spans 14 amino acids. Trimming pared 9 bases from V and 3 bases from J, leaving 16 bases between. The source is a woman aged 25-40 years who had recovered from COVID-19. V usage is TRBV19 and J usage is TRBJ2-3; D might be TRBD1 (6 bases). Sequencing was performed on peripheral blood. The CDR3 region has the DNA TGTGCCAGCCACCCGGACAGTGCAACAGATACGCAGTATTTT. Amino acid sequence: CASHPDSATDTQYF.